This T cell receptor (beta chain) emerged from a study of cytomegalovirus exposure and HLA in healthy donors. General study results and limits: A list of more than 150 TCR beta chains associated with cytomegalovirus was given.

V dropped 1 base and J dropped 1 base, with 5 bases sitting between them. This CDR3 is 13 amino acids long. Germline V gene sequence: CDR1 SGHNT, CDR2 YYREEE (reference sequence). In this sample, this clone turned up once. Its target is unknown. 60 Vbeta and 13 Jbeta primers were used in PCR. The repertoire was sequenced with immunoSEQ multiplex PCR; TCRdb's copy has only in-frame clones and lacks some. The table shows around 140,000 clones, with about two thirds occurring only once. The rearrangement links TRBV5-4 to TRBJ2-5; no reliable D call. Sequenced sample: PBMCs. The source of this sequence is a man aged 45-65 years in good health and CMV-seropositive. CDR3 DNA: TGTGCCAGCAGCTTGCCAGGCCAAGAGACCCAGTACTTC. Translation: CASSLPGQETQYF.